This is a list of T cell receptor beta chains from one sample in a study of T cell repertoires in cytomegalovirus infection. From the reads, TCRdb called clonotypes with MiXCR, one entry per CDR3 protein. The profile shows about 740,000 distinct CDR3 sequences, approximately 34% of them singletons. Source material: PBMCs. These receptors originate from a human donor in good health (CMV status not recorded). Some clones in this sample may be carry-over from other donors' samples. Both conserved end residues are part of each CDR3. The D gene is left open where the match is weak. Rows give clone size only sometimes, using once, few, many, or a class for an expanded clone.

>TRBV7-8|TRBJ2-3|NA|TRBD2
CASSYATSGGADTQYF
TGTGCCAGCAGCTACGCGACTAGCGGGGGAGCAGATACGCAGTATTTT
>TRBV19|TRBJ1-5|few|NA
CASSDDRSQPQHF
TGTGCCAGTAGTGACGACAGGTCGCAGCCCCAGCATTTT
>TRBV6-2/TRBV6-3|TRBJ1-3|NA|NA
CASSSGTHSGNTIYF
TGTGCCAGCAGCTCCGGGACCCACTCTGGAAACACCATATATTTT
>TRBV6-1|TRBJ2-1|NA|NA
CASSELLVSNEQFF
TGTGCCAGCAGTGAACTACTAGTATCCAATGAGCAGTTCTTC
>TRBV7-2|TRBJ2-5|NA|NA
CASSLGVGPNVSGQETQYF
TGTGCCAGCAGCTTAGGGGTCGGACCTAATGTCAGTGGACAAGAGACCCAGTACTTC
>TRBV20-1|TRBJ1-1|NA|NA
CSAIKQGGTEAFF
TGCAGTGCTATCAAACAGGGAGGCACTGAAGCTTTCTTT
>TRBV29-1|TRBJ1-1|NA|TRBD1
CSVGDRVNTEAFF
TGCAGCGTGGGGGACAGGGTGAACACTGAAGCTTTCTTT
>TRBV10-3|TRBJ2-2|many|NA
CAIRHTGELFF
TGTGCCATCAGACACACCGGGGAGCTGTTTTTT
>TRBV19|TRBJ2-3|once|TRBD1
CDSSVTGGTTDTQYF
TGTGACAGTAGCGTAACAGGGGGAACCACAGATACGCAGTATTTT
>TRBV24-1|TRBJ1-5|NA|TRBD1
CATSDSSGGVAQPQHF
TGTGCCACCAGTGACTCCTCAGGGGGCGTCGCTCAGCCCCAGCATTTT
>TRBV6-6|TRBJ2-7|NA|TRBD1
CASRKTGTDSYEQYF
TGTGCCAGCAGAAAAACCGGGACAGACTCCTACGAGCAGTACTTC
>TRBV19|TRBJ1-5|NA|TRBD1
CATRPITGGNSNQPQHF
TGTGCCACCCGCCCCATTACAGGGGGAAATAGCAATCAGCCCCAGCATTTT
>TRBV15|TRBJ2-7|few|TRBD1
CATSSGQGYEQYF
TGTGCCACCAGCAGTGGACAGGGGTACGAGCAGTACTTC
>TRBV7-2|TRBJ2-3|many|NA
CASSFFPPWAGPGIGTQYF
TGTGCCAGCAGCTTTTTCCCCCCCTGGGCAGGCCCGGGTATCGGTACGCAGTATTTT
>TRBV28|TRBJ2-7|few|NA
CASSFAGATYEQYF
TGTGCCAGCAGTTTCGCCGGGGCCACCTACGAGCAGTACTTC
>TRBV12-3/TRBV12-4|TRBJ2-7|NA|NA
CASSFGSRVGEQYF
TGTGCCAGCAGTTTCGGTTCCCGGGTCGGCGAGCAGTACTTC
>TRBV3-1|TRBJ2-5|few|NA
CASSQASQGGRRQETQYF
TGTGCCAGCAGCCAAGCATCACAGGGTGGGAGGAGGCAAGAGACCCAGTACTTC
>TRBV7-8|TRBJ2-7|many|NA
CASSPRGTYEQYF
TGTGCCAGCTCCCCCCGGGGAACCTACGAGCAGTACTTC
>TRBV6-1|TRBJ2-2|many|NA
CASSGEAELFF
TGTGCCAGCAGTGGAGAGGCGGAGCTGTTTTTT
>TRBV10-3|TRBJ1-4|few|NA
CATYNPGTQNEKLFF
TGTGCCACTTATAACCCCGGGACACAGAATGAAAAACTGTTTTTT
>TRBV20-1|TRBJ1-5|few|TRBD1
CSASQIGTGANQPQHF
TGCAGTGCTAGTCAAATTGGGACAGGAGCAAATCAGCCCCAGCATTTT
>TRBV28|TRBJ2-2|NA|TRBD2
CASSLRLAGWATGELFF
TGTGCCAGCAGTTTAAGGCTAGCGGGATGGGCCACCGGGGAGCTGTTTTTT
>TRBV28|TRBJ1-6|NA|NA
CASSFAGESPLHF
TGTGCCAGCAGTTTTGCGGGAGAATCACCCCTCCACTTT
>TRBV20-1|TRBJ1-1|NA|TRBD1
CSAREDRVAFF
TGCAGTGCTAGAGAAGACAGGGTTGCTTTCTTT
>TRBV19|TRBJ2-1|NA|NA
CASKGRHWGQSSYNEQFF
TGTGCCAGTAAGGGACGTCATTGGGGGCAGAGCTCCTACAATGAGCAGTTCTTC
>TRBV18|TRBJ1-5|few|NA
CASSPGGRPQHF
TGTGCCAGCTCACCAGGAGGGAGGCCCCAGCATTTT
>TRBV6-6|TRBJ2-1|once|NA
CASSPMSNANEQFF
TGTGCCAGCAGCCCGATGTCCAATGCAAATGAGCAGTTCTTC
>TRBV7-8|TRBJ2-7|few|NA
CASSSPVREQYF
TGTGCCAGCAGCTCCCCCGTACGCGAGCAGTACTTC